The sequence of this T cell receptor beta chain was determined in a study of T cell responses to AZD1222 COVID-19 vaccine. TCRdb keeps only in-frame clones here, not all; method: immunoSEQ multiplex PCR. The sample gives just over 150,000 clones, less than 95% of which show up once; about 2% is in the top ten. The germline V gene has CDR1 MNHEY and CDR2 SVGEGT. The CDR3 runs 13 residues. V lost 6 bases and J lost 1, with 9 bases in between. This receptor was obtained from an adult in good health. This chain links TRBV6-2 or TRBV6-3 with TRBJ1-2; D may be TRBD1 (5 bases). Sequenced material: peripheral blood, taken on day 0 of AZD1222 vaccination. The CDR3 protein is CASRYRNNYGYTF. DNA of the CDR3: TGTGCCAGCAGATACAGGAATAACTATGGCTACACCTTC.